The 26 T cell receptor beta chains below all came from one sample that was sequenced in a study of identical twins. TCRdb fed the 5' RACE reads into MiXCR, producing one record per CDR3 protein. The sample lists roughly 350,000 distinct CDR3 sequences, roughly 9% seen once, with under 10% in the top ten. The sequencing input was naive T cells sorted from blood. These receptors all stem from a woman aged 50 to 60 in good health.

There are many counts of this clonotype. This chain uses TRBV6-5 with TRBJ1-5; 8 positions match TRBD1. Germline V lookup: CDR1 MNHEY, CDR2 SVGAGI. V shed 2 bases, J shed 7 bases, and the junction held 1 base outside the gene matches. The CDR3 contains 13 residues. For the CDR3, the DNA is TGTGCCAGCAGTTACGGACAGGGACAGCCCCAGCATTTT. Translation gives CASSYGQGQPQHF.

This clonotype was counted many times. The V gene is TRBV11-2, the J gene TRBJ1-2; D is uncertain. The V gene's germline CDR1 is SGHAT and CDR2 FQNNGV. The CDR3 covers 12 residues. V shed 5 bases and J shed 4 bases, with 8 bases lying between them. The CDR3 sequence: CASSPRTYGYTF. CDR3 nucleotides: TGTGCCAGCAGCCCAAGGACCTATGGCTACACCTTC.

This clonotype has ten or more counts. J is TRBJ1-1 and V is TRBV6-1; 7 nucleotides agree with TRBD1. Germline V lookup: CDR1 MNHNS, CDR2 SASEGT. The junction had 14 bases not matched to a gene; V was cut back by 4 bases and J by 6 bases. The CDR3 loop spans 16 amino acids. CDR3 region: CASSGGFRGDLAEAFF. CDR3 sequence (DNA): TGTGCCAGCAGTGGTGGGTTCAGGGGGGATTTAGCTGAAGCTTTCTTT.

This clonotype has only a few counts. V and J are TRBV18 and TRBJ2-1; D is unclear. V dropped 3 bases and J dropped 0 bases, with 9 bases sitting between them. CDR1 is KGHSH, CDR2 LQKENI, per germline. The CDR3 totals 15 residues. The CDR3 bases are TGTGCCAGCTCACCCGGCTTCCGCTCCTACAATGAGCAGTTCTTC. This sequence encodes CASSPGFRSYNEQFF.

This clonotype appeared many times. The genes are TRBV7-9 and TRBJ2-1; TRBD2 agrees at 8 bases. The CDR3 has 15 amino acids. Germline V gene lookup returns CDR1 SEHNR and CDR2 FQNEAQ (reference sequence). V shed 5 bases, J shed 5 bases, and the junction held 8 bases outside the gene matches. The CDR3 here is CASSSREGRNNEQFF. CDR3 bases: TGTGCCAGCAGCAGTCGGGAGGGCCGCAACAATGAGCAGTTCTTC.

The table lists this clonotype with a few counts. The CDR3 here is CASSLTSGGAFF. The CDR3 DNA reads as TGTGCCAGCAGCTTAACGAGCGGCGGGGCTTTCTTT. The chain uses TRBV11-1 and TRBJ1-1; D call uncertain. V lost 2 bases and J 11 bases, leaving 12 bases between the germline ends. Germline V gene data show CDR1 as SGHAT and CDR2 as FQDESV (reference sequence). The CDR3 length is 12 residues.

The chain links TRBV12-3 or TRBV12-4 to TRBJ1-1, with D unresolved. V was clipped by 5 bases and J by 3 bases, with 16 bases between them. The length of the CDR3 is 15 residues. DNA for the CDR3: TGTGCCAGCAGTAGGTTCGGCCCCCTGGACACTGAAGCTTTCTTT. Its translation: CASSRFGPLDTEAFF.

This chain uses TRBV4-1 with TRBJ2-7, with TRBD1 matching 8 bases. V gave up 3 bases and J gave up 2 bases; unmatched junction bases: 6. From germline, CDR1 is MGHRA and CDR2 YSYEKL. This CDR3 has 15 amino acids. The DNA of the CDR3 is TGCGCCAGCAGCCAGGCCCAGGGGGCGGCCTACGAGCAGTACTTC. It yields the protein CASSQAQGAAYEQYF.

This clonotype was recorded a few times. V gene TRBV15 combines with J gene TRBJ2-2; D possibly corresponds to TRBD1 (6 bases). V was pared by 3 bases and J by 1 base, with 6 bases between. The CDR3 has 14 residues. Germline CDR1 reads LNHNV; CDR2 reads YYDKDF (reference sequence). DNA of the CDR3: TGTGCCACCAGCAGGGACAGGAACACCGGGGAGCTGTTTTTT. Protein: CATSRDRNTGELFF.

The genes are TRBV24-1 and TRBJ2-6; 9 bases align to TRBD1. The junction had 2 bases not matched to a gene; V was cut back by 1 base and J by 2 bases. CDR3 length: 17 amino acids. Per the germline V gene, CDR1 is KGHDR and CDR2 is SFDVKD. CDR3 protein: CATSDFGQGTGANVLTF. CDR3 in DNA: TGTGCCACCAGTGATTTCGGACAGGGGACTGGGGCCAACGTCCTGACTTTC.

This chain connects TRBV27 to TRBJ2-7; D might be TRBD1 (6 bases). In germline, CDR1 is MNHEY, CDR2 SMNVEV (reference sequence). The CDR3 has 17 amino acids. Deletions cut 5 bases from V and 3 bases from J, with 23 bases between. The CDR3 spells CASSRVVVRDKDYEQYF. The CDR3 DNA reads TGTGCCAGCAGTAGGGTCGTCGTCCGGGACAAAGACTACGAGCAGTACTTC.

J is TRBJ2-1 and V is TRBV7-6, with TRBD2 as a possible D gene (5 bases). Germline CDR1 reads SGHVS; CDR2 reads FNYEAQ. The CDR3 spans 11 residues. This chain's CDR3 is CAVRVYNEQFF. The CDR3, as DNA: TGTGCGGTGCGGGTTTACAATGAGCAGTTCTTC.

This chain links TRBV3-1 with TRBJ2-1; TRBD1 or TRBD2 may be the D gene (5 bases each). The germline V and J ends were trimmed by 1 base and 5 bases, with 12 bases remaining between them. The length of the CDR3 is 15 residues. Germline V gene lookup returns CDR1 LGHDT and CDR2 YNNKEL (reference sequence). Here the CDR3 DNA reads TGTGCCAGCAGCCAAGTTGAGGGACGGAACAATGAGCAGTTCTTC. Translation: CASSQVEGRNNEQFF.

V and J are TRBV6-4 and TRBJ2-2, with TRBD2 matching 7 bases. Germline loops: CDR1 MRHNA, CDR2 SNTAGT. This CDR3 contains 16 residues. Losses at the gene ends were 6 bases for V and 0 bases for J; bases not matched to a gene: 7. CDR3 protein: CASRLALGSNTGELFF. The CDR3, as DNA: TGTGCCAGCAGACTAGCGCTCGGTTCGAACACCGGGGAGCTGTTTTTT.

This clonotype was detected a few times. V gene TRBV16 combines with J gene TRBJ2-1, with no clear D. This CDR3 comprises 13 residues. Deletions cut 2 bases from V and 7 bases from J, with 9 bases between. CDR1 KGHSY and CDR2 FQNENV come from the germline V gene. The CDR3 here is CASSQPSRNEQFF. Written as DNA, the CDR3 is TGTGCCAGCAGCCAACCAAGCAGGAATGAGCAGTTCTTC.

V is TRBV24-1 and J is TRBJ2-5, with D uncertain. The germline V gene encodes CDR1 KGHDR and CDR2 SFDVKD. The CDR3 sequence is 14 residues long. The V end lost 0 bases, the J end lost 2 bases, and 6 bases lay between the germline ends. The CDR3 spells CATSDLGLQETQYF. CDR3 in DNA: TGTGCCACCAGTGATTTGGGCCTACAAGAGACCCAGTACTTC.

CDR3 sequence: CASSSLTGMAGRTDTQYF. The CDR3 DNA sequence: TGTGCCAGCAGCTCACTAACGGGCATGGCGGGACGCACAGATACGCAGTATTTT. The chain is built from TRBV7-6 and TRBJ2-3; tentative D call: TRBD2 (6 bases). There are 18 residues in the CDR3. Trimming took 4 bases from V and 1 from J, leaving 21 bases between them. Germline V lookup: CDR1 SGHVS, CDR2 FNYEAQ.

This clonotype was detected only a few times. The CDR3 loop reads CASRPLGAGANVLTF. The CDR3 bases are TGCGCCAGCAGACCACTAGGCGCTGGGGCCAACGTCCTGACTTTC. The chain uses TRBV5-1 and TRBJ2-6, with D maybe TRBD2 (5 bases). Germline V gene data show CDR1 as SGHRS and CDR2 as YFSETQ. Deletions cut 5 bases from V and 2 bases from J, with 11 bases between. CDR3 size: 15 residues.

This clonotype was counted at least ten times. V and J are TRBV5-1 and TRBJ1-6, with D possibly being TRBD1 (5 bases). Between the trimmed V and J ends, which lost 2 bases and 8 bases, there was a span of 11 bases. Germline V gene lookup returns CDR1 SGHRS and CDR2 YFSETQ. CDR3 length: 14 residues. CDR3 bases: TGCGCCAGCAGCTTTAAGGGGACCGATTCACCCCTCCACTTT. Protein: CASSFKGTDSPLHF. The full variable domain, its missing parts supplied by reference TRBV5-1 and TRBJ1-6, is KAGVTQTPRYLIKTRGQQVTLSCSPISGHRSVSWYQQTPGQGLQFLFEYFSETQRNKGNFPGRFSGRQFSNSRSEMNVSTLELGDSALYLCASSFKGTDSPLHFGNGTRLTVT.

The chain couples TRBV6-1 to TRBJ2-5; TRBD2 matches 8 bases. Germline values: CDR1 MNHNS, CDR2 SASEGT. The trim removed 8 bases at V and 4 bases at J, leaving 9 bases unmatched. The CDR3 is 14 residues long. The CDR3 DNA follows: TGTGCCAGCTCAGCGGGAGCGAGGGGAGAGACCCAGTACTTC. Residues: CASSAGARGETQYF.

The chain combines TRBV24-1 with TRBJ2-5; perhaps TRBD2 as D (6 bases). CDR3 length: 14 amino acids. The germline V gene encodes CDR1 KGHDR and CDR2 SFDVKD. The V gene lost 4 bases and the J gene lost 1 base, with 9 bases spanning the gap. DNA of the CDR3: TGTGCCACCAGTGAGCCGGGACTCCAAGAGACCCAGTACTTC. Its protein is CATSEPGLQETQYF.

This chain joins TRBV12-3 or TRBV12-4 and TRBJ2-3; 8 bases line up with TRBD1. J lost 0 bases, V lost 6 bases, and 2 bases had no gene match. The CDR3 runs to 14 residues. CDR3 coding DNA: TGTGCCAGCAGCCGGGACAGGAGCACAGATACGCAGTATTTT. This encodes CASSRDRSTDTQYF.

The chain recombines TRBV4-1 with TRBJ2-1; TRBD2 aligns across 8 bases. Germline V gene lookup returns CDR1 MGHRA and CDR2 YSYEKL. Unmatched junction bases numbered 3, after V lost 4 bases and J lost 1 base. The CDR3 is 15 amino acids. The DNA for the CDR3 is TGCGCCAGCAGCCCGGCGGGAGGATCCTACAATGAGCAGTTCTTC. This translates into CASSPAGGSYNEQFF.

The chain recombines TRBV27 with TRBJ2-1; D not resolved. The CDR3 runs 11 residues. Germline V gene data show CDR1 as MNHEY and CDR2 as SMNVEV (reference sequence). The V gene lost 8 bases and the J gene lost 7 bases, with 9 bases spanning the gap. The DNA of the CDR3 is TGTGCCAGCGGGGTCGGAAATGAGCAGTTCTTC. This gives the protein CASGVGNEQFF.

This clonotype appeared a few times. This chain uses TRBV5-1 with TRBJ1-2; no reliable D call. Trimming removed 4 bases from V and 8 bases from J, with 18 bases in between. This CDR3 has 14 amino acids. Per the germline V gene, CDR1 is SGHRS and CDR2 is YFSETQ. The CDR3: CASSLSGSYPGYTF. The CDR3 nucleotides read TGCGCCAGCAGCCTGTCGGGGTCCTACCCCGGCTACACCTTC.

CDR3 loop: CASSSPGRTGANVLTF. As DNA, the CDR3 is TGTGCCAGCAGCTCCCCGGGCAGGACTGGGGCCAACGTCCTGACTTTC. The rearrangement uses TRBV7-6 and TRBJ2-6; D not resolved. CDR3 length: 16 residues. Germline V gives CDR1 SGHVS, CDR2 FNYEAQ. Trimming stripped 4 bases from V and 2 bases from J, with 12 bases between.